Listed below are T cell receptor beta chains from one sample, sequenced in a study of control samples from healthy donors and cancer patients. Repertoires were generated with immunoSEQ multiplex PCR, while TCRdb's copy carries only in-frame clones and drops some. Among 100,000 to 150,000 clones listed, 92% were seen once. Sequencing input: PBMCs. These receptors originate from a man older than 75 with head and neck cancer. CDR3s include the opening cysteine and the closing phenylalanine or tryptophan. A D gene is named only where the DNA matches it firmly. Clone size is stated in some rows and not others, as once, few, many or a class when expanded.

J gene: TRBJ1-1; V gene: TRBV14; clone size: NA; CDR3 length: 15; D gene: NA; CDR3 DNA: TGTGCCAGCAGCCGACTACGGAATCCGAACACTGAAGCTTTCTTT; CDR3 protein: CASSRLRNPNTEAFF
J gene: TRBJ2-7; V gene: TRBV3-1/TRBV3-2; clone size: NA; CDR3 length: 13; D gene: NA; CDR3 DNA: TGTGCCAGCAGCCTCGGGATCACCAACGAGCAGTACTTC; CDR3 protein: CASSLGITNEQYF
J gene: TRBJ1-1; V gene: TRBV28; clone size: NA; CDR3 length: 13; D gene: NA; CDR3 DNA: TGTGCCAGCAGCGGGGGTATCACTCTTGAAGCTTTCTTT; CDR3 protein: CASSGGITLEAFF
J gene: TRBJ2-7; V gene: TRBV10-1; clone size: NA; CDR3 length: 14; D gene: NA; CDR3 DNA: TGCGCCAGCAGTGAGAACCCAGGGGACAACGAGCAGTACTTC; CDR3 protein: CASSENPGDNEQYF
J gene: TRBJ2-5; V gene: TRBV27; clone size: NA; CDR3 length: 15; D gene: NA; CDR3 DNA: TGTGCCAGCAGTCCTCTTTTGGGGGCCTCAGAGACCCAGTACTTC; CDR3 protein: CASSPLLGASETQYF
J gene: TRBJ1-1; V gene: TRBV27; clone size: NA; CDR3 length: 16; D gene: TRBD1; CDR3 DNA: TGTGCCAGCACTTCAGGATACAGGGGTGGTAACACTGAAGCTTTCTTT; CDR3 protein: CASTSGYRGGNTEAFF
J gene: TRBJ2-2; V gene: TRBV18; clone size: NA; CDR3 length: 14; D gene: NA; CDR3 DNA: TGTGCCAGCTCAGGGTTGCGGGACACCGGGGAGCTGTTTTTT; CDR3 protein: CASSGLRDTGELFF
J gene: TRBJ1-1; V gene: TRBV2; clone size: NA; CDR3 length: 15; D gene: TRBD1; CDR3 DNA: TGTGCCAGCAGTGAATCAAGGACAGGGAACACTGAAGCTTTCTTT; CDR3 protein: CASSESRTGNTEAFF
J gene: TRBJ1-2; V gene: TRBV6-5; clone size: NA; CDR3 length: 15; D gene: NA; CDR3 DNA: TGTGCCAGCAACCCCTCCGGGGGCAGGAACTATGGCTACACCTTC; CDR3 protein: CASNPSGGRNYGYTF
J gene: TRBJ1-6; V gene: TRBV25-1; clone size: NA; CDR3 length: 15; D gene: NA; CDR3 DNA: TGTGCCAGCAGTACACGGGGCAGGGGATATTCACCCCTCCACTTT; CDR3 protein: CASSTRGRGYSPLHF
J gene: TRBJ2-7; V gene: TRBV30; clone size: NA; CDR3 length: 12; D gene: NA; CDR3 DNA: TGTGCCTGGAGAACCGAGCCGTACGAGCAGTACTTC; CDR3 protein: CAWRTEPYEQYF
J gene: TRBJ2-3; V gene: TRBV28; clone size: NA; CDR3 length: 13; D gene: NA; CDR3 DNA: TGTGCCAGCAGTTTATTGGGCACAGATACGCAGTATTTT; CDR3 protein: CASSLLGTDTQYF
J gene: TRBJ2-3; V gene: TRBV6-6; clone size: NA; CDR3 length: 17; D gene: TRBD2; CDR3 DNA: TGTGCCAGCAGTCCAAAGACGCCTAGCGGGTCGATAGATACGCAGTATTTT; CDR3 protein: CASSPKTPSGSIDTQYF
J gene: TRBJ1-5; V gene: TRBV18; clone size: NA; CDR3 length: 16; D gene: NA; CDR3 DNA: TGTGCCAGCTCACCGGAGAGACGGAGTAGCAATCAGCCCCAGCATTTT; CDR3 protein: CASSPERRSSNQPQHF
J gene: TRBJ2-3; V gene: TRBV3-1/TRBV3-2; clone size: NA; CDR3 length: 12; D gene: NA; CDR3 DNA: TGTGCCAGCAGCCAGTATGGTGCTACGCAGTATTTT; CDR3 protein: CASSQYGATQYF
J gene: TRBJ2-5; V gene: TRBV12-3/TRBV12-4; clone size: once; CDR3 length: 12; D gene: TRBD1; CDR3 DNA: TGTGCCAGCAGTTGGACAGGGGAGACCCAGTACTTC; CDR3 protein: CASSWTGETQYF
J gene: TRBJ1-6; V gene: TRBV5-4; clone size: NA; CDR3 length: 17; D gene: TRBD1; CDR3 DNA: TGTGCCAGCAGCTTTTCTCCAGACAGGGGAGGGAATTCACCCCTCCACTTT; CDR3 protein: CASSFSPDRGGNSPLHF
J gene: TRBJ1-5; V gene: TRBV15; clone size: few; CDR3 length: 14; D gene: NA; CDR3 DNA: TGTGCCACCAGCAGAGTAGGGGACCATCAGCCCCAGCATTTT; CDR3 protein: CATSRVGDHQPQHF
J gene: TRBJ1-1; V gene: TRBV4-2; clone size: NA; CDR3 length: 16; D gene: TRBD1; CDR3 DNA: TGTGCCAGCAGCCAAATGGGAGGGGGCGAGAGGACTGAAGCTTTCTTT; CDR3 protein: CASSQMGGGERTEAFF
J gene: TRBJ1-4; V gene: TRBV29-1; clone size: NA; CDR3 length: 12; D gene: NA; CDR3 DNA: TGCAGCGTTGGCAGGGCTAATGAAAAACTGTTTTTT; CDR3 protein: CSVGRANEKLFF
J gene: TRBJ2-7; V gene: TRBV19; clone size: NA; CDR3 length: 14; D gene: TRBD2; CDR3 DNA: TGTGCCAGTAGTATAGATAGCGGGAGCTACGAGCAGTACTTC; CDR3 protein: CASSIDSGSYEQYF
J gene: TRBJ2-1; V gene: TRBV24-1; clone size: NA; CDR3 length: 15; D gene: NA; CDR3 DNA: TGTGCCACCAGTGATTCCACTACAGGGTTAGGTGAGCAGTTCTTC; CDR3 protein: CATSDSTTGLGEQFF
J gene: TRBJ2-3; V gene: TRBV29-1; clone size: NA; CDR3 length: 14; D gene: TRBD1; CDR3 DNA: TGCAGCGTTGTTCGGGACAGGGTGGAAGATACGCAGTATTTT; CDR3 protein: CSVVRDRVEDTQYF
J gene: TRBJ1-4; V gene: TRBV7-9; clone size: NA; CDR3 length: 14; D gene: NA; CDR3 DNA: TGTGCCAGCAGCCCCGGGACGACTAATGAAAAACTGTTTTTT; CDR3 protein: CASSPGTTNEKLFF
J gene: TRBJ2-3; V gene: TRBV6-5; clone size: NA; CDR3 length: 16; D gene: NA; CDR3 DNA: TGTGCCAGCAGTTACTCAGGAGGAGCCCCACGGTCTACGCAGTATTTT; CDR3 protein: CASSYSGGAPRSTQYF
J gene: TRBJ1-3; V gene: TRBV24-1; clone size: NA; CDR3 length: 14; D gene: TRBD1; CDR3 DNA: TGTGCCACCAGTGACCGGGACAGGCACCACACCATATATTTT; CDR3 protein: CATSDRDRHHTIYF
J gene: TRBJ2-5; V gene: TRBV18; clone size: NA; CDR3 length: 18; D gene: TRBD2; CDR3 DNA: TGTGCCAGCTCACCACCGACGGCTAGCGGGAGGAGGCAAGAGACCCAGTACTTC; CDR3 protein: CASSPPTASGRRQETQYF
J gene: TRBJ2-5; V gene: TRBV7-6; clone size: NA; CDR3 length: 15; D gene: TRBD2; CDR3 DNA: TGTGCCAGCAGCTCCGGGACTAGCGGTGAGGAGACCCAGTACTTC; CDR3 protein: CASSSGTSGEETQYF
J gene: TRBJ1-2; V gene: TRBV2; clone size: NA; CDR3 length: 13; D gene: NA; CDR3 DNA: TGTGCCAGCAGTGAGGGCAACCAGAGGGGCTACACCTTC; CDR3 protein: CASSEGNQRGYTF
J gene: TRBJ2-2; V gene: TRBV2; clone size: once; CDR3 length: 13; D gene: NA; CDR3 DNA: TGTGCCAGCGCGGGGCGGGGTACCGGGGAGCTGTTTTTT; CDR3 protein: CASAGRGTGELFF
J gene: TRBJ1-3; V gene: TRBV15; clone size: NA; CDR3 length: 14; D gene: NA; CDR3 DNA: TGTGCCACCAGAAGAAGGGGATCTGGAAACACCATATATTTT; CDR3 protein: CATRRRGSGNTIYF
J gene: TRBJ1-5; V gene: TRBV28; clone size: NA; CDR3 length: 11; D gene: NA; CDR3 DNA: TGTGCCAGCAGTCGGAATCAGCCCCAGCATTTT; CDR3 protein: CASSRNQPQHF
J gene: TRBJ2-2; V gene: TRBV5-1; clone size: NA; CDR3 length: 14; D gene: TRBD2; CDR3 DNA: TGCGCCAGCAGCATTCTAGCGGACACCGGGGAGCTGTTTTTT; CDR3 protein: CASSILADTGELFF
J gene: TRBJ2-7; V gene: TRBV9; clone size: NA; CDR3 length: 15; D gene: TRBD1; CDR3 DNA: TGTGCCAGCAGCGTAGGATCAGGGGGCTTCTCCGAGCAGTACTTC; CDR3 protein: CASSVGSGGFSEQYF
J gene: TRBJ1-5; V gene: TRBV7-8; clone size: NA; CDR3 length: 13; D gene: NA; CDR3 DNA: TGTGCCAGCAGCTCGAAAAGGGGTCAGCCCCAGCATTTT; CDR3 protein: CASSSKRGQPQHF
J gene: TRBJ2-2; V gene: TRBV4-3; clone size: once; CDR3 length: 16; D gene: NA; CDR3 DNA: TGCGCCAGCAGCCAATCCTTAGCGGCGAACACCGGGGAGCTGTTTTTT; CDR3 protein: CASSQSLAANTGELFF
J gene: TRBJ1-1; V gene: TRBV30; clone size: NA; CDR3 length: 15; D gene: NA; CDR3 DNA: TGTGCCTGGAGTGCAAAACAGGGAATCAACACTGAAGCTTTCTTT; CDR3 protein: CAWSAKQGINTEAFF